The sample holds a few counts of the clone carrying this TCR beta chain. After removal of 5 bases from V and 9 bases from J, the junction contained 4 bases not matched to a gene. The CDR3 has 14 amino acids. Looked up from germline, CDR1 is SNHLY and CDR2 is FYNNEI. This table comes from immunoSEQ multiplex PCR, and its TCRdb copy is limited to in-frame clones, with some not included. The sample carries some 230,000 clones, 70% to 90% recorded once. The sample is drawn from a study of blood T cell repertoires in COVID-19. Study information: The origin of the acute and convalescent COVID-19 samples was the United States, Italy and Spain.

The rearrangement links TRBV2 to TRBJ1-6, with TRBD1 matching 10 bases. The receptor's source is a middle-aged man with acute or convalescent COVID-19. The sequenced material came from peripheral blood. In nucleotides, the CDR3 is TGTGCCAGCAGTCCCGGACAGGGGGTTTCACCCCTCCACTTT. This translates into CASSPGQGVSPLHF. The full variable domain, with the rest looked up from reference TRBV2 and TRBJ1-6, is EPEVTQTPSHQVTQMGQEVILRCVPISNHLYFYWYRQILGQKVEFLVSFYNNEISEKSEIFDDQFSVERPDGSNFTLKIRSTKLEDSAMYFCASSPGQGVSPLHFGNGTRLTVT.